The 23 T cell receptor beta chains below all came from one sample that was sequenced in a study of cytomegalovirus exposure and HLA in healthy donors. Use of 60 Vbeta and 13 Jbeta primers characterized the PCR. TCRdb's table, derived via immunoSEQ multiplex PCR, lists solely in-frame clones and lacks some. The sample holds 200,000 to 250,000 clones, about four fifths seen once. Sequencing input: PBMCs. All receptors derive from a man aged 25-40 years in good health and CMV-seronegative.

This clone was seen once. The gene calls are TRBV19 and TRBJ2-1, with D possibly being TRBD2 (6 bases). V lost 3 bases and J lost 0, with 15 bases in between. This CDR3 spans 17 amino acids. The germline CDR1 and CDR2 sequences are LNHDA and SQIVND (reference sequence). The CDR3 here is CASSIFLAGSSYNEQFF. In nucleotides, the CDR3 is TGTGCCAGTAGTATTTTCCTTGCCGGGAGCTCCTACAATGAGCAGTTCTTC.

CDR3 sequence (DNA): TGTGCCAGCAGCACCCGGACAGGGGGCGCGTATGGCTACACCTTC. This gives the protein CASSTRTGGAYGYTF. The chain uses TRBV9 and TRBJ1-2; 11 positions agree with TRBD1. The CDR3 runs to 15 residues. V lost 4 bases and J lost 5; bases outside the gene matches: 7. The V gene's germline CDR1 is SGDLS and CDR2 YYNGEE. The variable domain in full, completed from reference TRBV9 and TRBJ1-2, reads DSGVTQTPKHLITATGQRVTLRCSPRSGDLSVYWYQQSLDQGLQFLIQYYNGEERAKGNILERFSAQQFPDLHSELNLSSLELGDSALYFCASSTRTGGAYGYTFGSGTRLTVV.

This clone appeared once. The V and J genes are TRBV1 and TRBJ2-3; the table names TRBD1, a call not compared with the DNA. TRBV1 corresponds to a pseudogene. CDR3 length equals 19 residues. The CDR3 is CTSSQDPSLGRRSTDTQYF. CDR3 coding DNA: TGCACCAGCAGCCAAGACCCGAGCCTTGGGCGACGAAGCACAGATACGCAGTATTTT.

The CDR3 is CASRRDSNTEAFF. As DNA, the CDR3 is TGTGCCAGCAGACGGGACAGTAACACTGAAGCTTTCTTT. This chain joins TRBV7-9 and TRBJ1-1, with 7 bases aligning to TRBD1. V shed 6 bases, J shed 2 bases, and the junction held 3 bases outside the gene matches. The germline V gene has CDR1 SEHNR and CDR2 FQNEAQ (reference sequence). The CDR3 is made up of 13 amino acids.

This chain links TRBV7-9 with TRBJ1-3, with a possible D match to TRBD1 (5 bases). CDR1 and CDR2 from the germline V gene are SEHNR and FQNEAQ (reference sequence). Trimming cost V 2 bases and J 0 bases, with 11 bases left between them. The CDR3 runs 16 residues. The CDR3 nucleotides read TGTGCCAGCAGCTTAACTTCAGACAGCTCTGGAAACACCATATATTTT. It encodes CASSLTSDSSGNTIYF. Full variable domain (outside the CDR3, taken from reference TRBV7-9 and TRBJ1-3): DTGVSQNPRHKITKRGQNVTFRCDPISEHNRLYWYRQTLGQGPEFLTYFQNEAQLEKSRLLSDRFSAERPKGSFSTLEIQRTEQGDSAMYLCASSLTSDSSGNTIYFGEGSWLTVV.

The chain is built from TRBV18 and TRBJ1-3; 7 bases agree with TRBD1. The CDR3 runs to 15 residues. CDR1 and CDR2 (germline): KGHSH, LQKENI. J was trimmed by 4 bases and V by 1 base; bases with no gene match: 4. This CDR3 is CASSPLDRQGNTIYF. In DNA form, the CDR3 reads TGTGCCAGCTCACCACTGGACAGGCAGGGAAACACCATATATTTT. The complete variable domain, with remaining parts taken from reference TRBV18 and TRBJ1-3, reads NAGVMQNPRHLVRRRGQEARLRCSPMKGHSHVYWYRQLPEEGLKFMVYLQKENIIDESGMPKERFSAEFPKEGPSILRIQQVVRGDSAAYFCASSPLDRQGNTIYFGEGSWLTVV.

V gene TRBV19 combines with J gene TRBJ1-1; weak D call: TRBD1 (6 bases). The CDR3 has 15 amino acids. Germline loops: CDR1 LNHDA, CDR2 SQIVND (reference sequence). Trimming pared 5 bases from V and 0 bases from J, leaving 13 bases between. CDR3 protein: CASSLTGTLNTEAFF. In DNA, the CDR3 is TGTGCCAGTAGTCTTACCGGGACATTGAACACTGAAGCTTTCTTT. The full variable domain, with the rest looked up from reference TRBV19 and TRBJ1-1, is DGGITQSPKYLFRKEGQNVTLSCEQNLNHDAMYWYRQDPGQGLRLIYYSQIVNDFQKGDIAEGYSVSREKKESFPLTVTSAQKNPTAFYLCASSLTGTLNTEAFFGQGTRLTVV.

CDR3 nucleotides: TGTGCCAGCAGCTTAGACGAGGCCGGGGACCAAGAGACCCAGTACTTC. Its protein is CASSLDEAGDQETQYF. The chain recombines TRBV11-2 with TRBJ2-5; tentative D call: TRBD2 (5 bases). The CDR3 spans 16 residues. The germline gives CDR1 SGHAT, CDR2 FQNNGV. Trimming removed 0 bases from V and 0 bases from J, with 11 bases in between.

The chain recombines TRBV4-3 with TRBJ1-1; tentatively, D is TRBD1 (5 bases). V lost 0 bases and J 6 bases, leaving 11 bases between the germline ends. The CDR3 length is 14 residues. Germline V gene sequence: CDR1 LGHNA, CDR2 YSLEER. The CDR3 here is CASSQDRAGPEAFF. The CDR3, as DNA: TGCGCCAGCAGCCAAGACAGGGCAGGGCCTGAAGCTTTCTTT.

The V gene is TRBV29-1, the J gene TRBJ2-7, with D possibly being TRBD1 (6 bases). CDR3 length equals 13 residues. The germline gives CDR1 SQVTM, CDR2 ANQGSEA. V lost 4 bases and J 3 bases, leaving 13 bases between the germline ends. The CDR3 protein is CSVVDRQRYEQYF. The CDR3 DNA reads as TGCAGCGTTGTCGACAGGCAGCGCTACGAGCAGTACTTC.

The gene calls are TRBV7-9 and TRBJ1-1; no clear D gene. V was trimmed by 1 base and J by 5 bases, leaving 11 bases between them. Germline CDR1 SEHNR, CDR2 FQNEAQ (reference sequence). This CDR3 contains 14 residues. The CDR3 protein is CASSLGGWETEAFF. CDR3 coding DNA: TGTGCCAGCAGCTTAGGGGGTTGGGAGACTGAAGCTTTCTTT.

The chain joins TRBV27 to TRBJ2-1, with D perhaps matching TRBD2 (6 bases). Per germline, CDR1 MNHEY and CDR2 SMNVEV (reference sequence). There are 14 residues in the CDR3. V lost 8 bases to trimming and J lost 2 bases, with 13 bases between them. The CDR3 is CASRLVNAYNEQFF. The CDR3 DNA sequence: TGTGCCAGCCGACTAGTCAACGCCTACAATGAGCAGTTCTTC.

The genes are TRBV28 and TRBJ1-2, with a weak D call TRBD1 (6 bases). This CDR3 is built from 14 residues. The V end lost 3 bases, the J end lost 8 bases, and 16 bases lay between the germline ends. CDR1 and CDR2 from the germline V gene are MDHEN and SYDVKM. Here the CDR3 DNA reads TGTGCCAGCAGTTTTTCGCAGGGGACGCAGGGCTACACCTTC. As protein: CASSFSQGTQGYTF.

This chain joins TRBV23-1 and TRBJ2-1, with 7 bases identical to TRBD2. TRBV23-1 is assigned to the ORF class and has an uncertain function. The CDR3 runs 16 residues. The ends lost 6 bases at V and 0 bases at J; junction bases unmatched: 8. CDR3 DNA sequence: TGCGCCAGCAGACCCCTAGCGGACACCTCCTACAATGAGCAGTTCTTC. It specifies CASRPLADTSYNEQFF.

This clone appeared once. This sequence joins TRBV28 and TRBJ1-2, with 12 bases aligning to TRBD1. CDR3 length: 15 amino acids. V lost 5 bases to trimming and J lost 3 bases; unmatched junction nucleotides: 4. Germline V gene data show CDR1 as MDHEN and CDR2 as SYDVKM. CDR3 sequence: CASSLGTGGYYGYTF. CDR3 nucleotide sequence: TGTGCCAGCAGTCTAGGGACAGGGGGCTACTATGGCTACACCTTC.

In DNA, the CDR3 is TGTGCCAGCAGTTTCCAAGATACGCAGTATTTT. Residues: CASSFQDTQYF. This sequence joins TRBV27 and TRBJ2-3, with D unclear. The CDR3 sequence is 11 residues long. CDR1 is MNHEY, CDR2 SMNVEV, per germline (reference sequence). Trimming cost V 3 bases and J 5 bases, with 3 bases left between them.

A word on this clone: The sample contains more than one DNA sequence encoding this CDR3. The J gene is TRBJ1-2, the V gene TRBV29-1; 9 bases match TRBD1. V lost 6 bases, J lost 6 bases, and 5 bases stayed unmatched. The CDR3 is 12 amino acids. Germline CDR1 SQVTM, CDR2 ANQGSEA. CDR3 DNA sequence: TGCAGCGTGGGGGACAGGGTCGATGGCTACACCTTC. It codes for CSVGDRVDGYTF.

V and J are TRBV6-6 and TRBJ2-1; 9 bases are a match to TRBD2. Trimming took 4 bases from V and 5 from J; bases not matched to a gene: 3. Germline loops: CDR1 MNHNY, CDR2 SVGAGI (reference sequence). The CDR3 has 14 residues. The CDR3: CASSSSGKNNEQFF. The CDR3 DNA reads as TGTGCCAGCAGTTCTAGCGGGAAAAACAATGAGCAGTTCTTC.

The gene calls are TRBV5-8 and TRBJ2-1; 8 bases are a match to TRBD2. With 2 bases clipped from V and 4 bases from J, the junction kept 11 bases outside the gene matches. Germline-derived CDR1 and CDR2 are SGHTS and YDEGEE. CDR3 length: 17 residues. The CDR3 loop reads CASSFAPGTRKYNEQFF. The CDR3 coding sequence is TGTGCCAGCAGCTTCGCCCCCGGGACTAGAAAGTACAATGAGCAGTTCTTC.

The chain employs TRBV19 and TRBJ1-2; no firm D call. CDR1 is LNHDA, CDR2 SQIVND, per germline (reference sequence). CDR3 length: 13 residues. V was cut by 6 bases and J by 7 bases, with 15 bases left in between. The CDR3 nucleotides are TGTGCCAGTAGCTCCACACTATTGGGTGGCTACACCTTC. This sequence encodes CASSSTLLGGYTF.

This chain uses TRBV7-9 with TRBJ1-4; a weak D match, TRBD1 (5 bases). Trimming left V 4 bases short and J 11 bases short, with 20 bases between. Germline V gives CDR1 SEHNR, CDR2 FQNEAQ (reference sequence). The CDR3 loop spans 15 amino acids. The DNA for the CDR3 is TGTGCCAGCAGCTCCCGGCTGATTCAGGGTTTCAAACTGTTTTTT. Its protein product is CASSSRLIQGFKLFF.

The chain combines TRBV7-2 with TRBJ1-5; D is possibly TRBD1 (6 bases). This CDR3 is 13 amino acids long. The V gene's germline CDR1 is SGHTA and CDR2 FQGNSA. The V end was cut by 4 bases, the J end by 7 bases, with 11 bases between. CDR3 protein: CASSYRVGQPQHF. CDR3 sequence (DNA): TGTGCCAGCAGCTACAGGGTAGGACAGCCCCAGCATTTT.

The chain has TRBV5-1 and TRBJ1-1; 10 nucleotides align to TRBD1. Germline assignment: CDR1 SGHRS and CDR2 YFSETQ. The CDR3 length is 12 residues. The V segment lost 7 bases and the J segment 3 bases; nucleotides outside the gene matches: 0. As DNA, the CDR3 is TGCGCCAGCGGGACAGGGGACACTGAAGCTTTCTTT. Protein sequence: CASGTGDTEAFF.